This T cell receptor (beta chain) was obtained from a study of shared clonotypes between healthy human individuals. Here immunoSEQ multiplex PCR was the method, and the copy in TCRdb shows in-frame clones only, minus some. This table holds nearly 2 million clones, about 95% found once. Trimming took off 6 bases at V and 5 bases at J, with 18 bases between the two ends. Looked up from germline, CDR1 is SEHNR and CDR2 is FQNEAQ (reference sequence). This CDR3 is 15 amino acids long. Naive CD8 cells lacked CD45RO and underwent positive selection for CCR7, leaving out terminally differentiated effector memory CD45RA+ cells.

Material: naive CD8+ T cells sorted from blood. V usage is TRBV7-9 and J usage is TRBJ2-3; D tentatively reads TRBD1 or TRBD2 (6 bases each). This sequence originates from a young man in good health. The CDR3 bases are TGTGCCAGCAGTCCACGGAGGGGGAATCAAGATACGCAGTATTTT. Its translation: CASSPRRGNQDTQYF.